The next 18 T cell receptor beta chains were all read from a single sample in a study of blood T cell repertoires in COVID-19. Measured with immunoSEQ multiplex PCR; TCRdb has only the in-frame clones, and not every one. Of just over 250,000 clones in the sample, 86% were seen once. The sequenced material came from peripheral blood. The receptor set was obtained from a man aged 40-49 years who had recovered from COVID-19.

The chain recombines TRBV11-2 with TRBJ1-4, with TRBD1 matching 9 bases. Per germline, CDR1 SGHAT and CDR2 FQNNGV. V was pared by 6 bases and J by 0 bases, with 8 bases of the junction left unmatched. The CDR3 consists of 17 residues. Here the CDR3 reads CASRRTGVVATNEKLFF. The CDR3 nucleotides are TGTGCCAGCAGGCGGACAGGGGTAGTTGCAACTAATGAAAAACTGTTTTTT.

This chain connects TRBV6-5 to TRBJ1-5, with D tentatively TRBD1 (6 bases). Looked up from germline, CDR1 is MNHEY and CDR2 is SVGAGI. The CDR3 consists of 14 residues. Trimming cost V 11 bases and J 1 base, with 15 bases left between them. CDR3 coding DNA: TGTGCCGGAGAAGCAGGGGAGAGCAATCAGCCCCAGCATTTT. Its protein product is CAGEAGESNQPQHF.

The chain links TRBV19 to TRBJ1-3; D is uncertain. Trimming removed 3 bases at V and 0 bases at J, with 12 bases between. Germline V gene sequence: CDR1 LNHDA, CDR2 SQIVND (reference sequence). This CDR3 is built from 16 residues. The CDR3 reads CASSIKVQLSGNTIYF. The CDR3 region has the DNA TGTGCCAGTAGTATTAAAGTACAGCTCTCTGGAAACACCATATATTTT.

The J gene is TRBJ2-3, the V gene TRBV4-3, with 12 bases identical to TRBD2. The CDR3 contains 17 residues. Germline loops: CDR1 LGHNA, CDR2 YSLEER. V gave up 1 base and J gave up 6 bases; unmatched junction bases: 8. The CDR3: CASSQGASGGAGDTQYF. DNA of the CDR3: TGCGCCAGCAGCCAAGGGGCTAGCGGGGGGGCAGGGGATACGCAGTATTTT.

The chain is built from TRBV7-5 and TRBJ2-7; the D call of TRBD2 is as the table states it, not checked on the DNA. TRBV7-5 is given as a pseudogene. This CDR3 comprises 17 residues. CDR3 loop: CAREPPSETPSSYEQYF. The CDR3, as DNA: TGTGCCAGAGAACCCCCTAGCGAGACCCCAAGCTCCTACGAGCAGTACTTC.

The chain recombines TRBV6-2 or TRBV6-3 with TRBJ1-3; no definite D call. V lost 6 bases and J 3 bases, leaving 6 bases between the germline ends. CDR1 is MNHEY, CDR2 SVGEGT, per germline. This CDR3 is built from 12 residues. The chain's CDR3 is CASSERGNTIYF. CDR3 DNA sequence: TGTGCCAGCAGCGAGCGTGGAAACACCATATATTTT.

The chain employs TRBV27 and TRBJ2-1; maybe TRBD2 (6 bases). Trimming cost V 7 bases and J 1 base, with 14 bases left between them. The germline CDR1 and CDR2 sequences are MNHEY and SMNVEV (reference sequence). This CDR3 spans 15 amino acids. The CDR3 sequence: CASIKAGTSYNEQFF. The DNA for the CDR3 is TGTGCCAGCATCAAAGCGGGTACTTCCTACAATGAGCAGTTCTTC.

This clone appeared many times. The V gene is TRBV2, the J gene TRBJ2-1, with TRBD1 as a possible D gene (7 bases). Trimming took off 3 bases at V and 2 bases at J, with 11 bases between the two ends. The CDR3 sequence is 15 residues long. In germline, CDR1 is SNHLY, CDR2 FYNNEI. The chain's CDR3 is CASSDGGQTYNEQFF. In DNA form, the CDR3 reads TGTGCCAGCAGTGACGGGGGACAGACCTACAATGAGCAGTTCTTC.

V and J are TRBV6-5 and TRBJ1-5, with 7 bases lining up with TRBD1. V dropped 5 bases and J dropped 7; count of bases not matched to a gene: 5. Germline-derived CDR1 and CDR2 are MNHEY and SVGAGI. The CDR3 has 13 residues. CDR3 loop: CASSQTGEQPQHF. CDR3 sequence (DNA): TGTGCCAGCAGTCAAACAGGGGAGCAGCCCCAGCATTTT.

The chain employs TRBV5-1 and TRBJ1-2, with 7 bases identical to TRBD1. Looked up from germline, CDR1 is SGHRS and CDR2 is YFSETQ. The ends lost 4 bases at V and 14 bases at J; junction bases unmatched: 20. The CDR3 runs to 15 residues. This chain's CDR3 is CASSPTSLQGTPRTF. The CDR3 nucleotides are TGCGCCAGCAGCCCAACCAGTTTACAGGGGACTCCTAGGACCTTC.

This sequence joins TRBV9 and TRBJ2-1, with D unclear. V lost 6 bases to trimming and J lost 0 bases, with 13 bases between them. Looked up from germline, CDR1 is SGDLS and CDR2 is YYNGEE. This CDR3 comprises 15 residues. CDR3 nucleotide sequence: TGTGCCAGCACCCCCTCACTGCCCTCCTACAATGAGCAGTTCTTC. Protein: CASTPSLPSYNEQFF.

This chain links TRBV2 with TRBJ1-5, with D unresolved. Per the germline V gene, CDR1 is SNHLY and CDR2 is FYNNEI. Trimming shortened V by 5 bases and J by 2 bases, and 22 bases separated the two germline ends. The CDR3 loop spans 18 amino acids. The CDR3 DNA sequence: TGTGCCAGCAGTCCCCGGCCCCCCAGCCGAGAGGGCAATCAGCCCCAGCATTTT. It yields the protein CASSPRPPSREGNQPQHF.

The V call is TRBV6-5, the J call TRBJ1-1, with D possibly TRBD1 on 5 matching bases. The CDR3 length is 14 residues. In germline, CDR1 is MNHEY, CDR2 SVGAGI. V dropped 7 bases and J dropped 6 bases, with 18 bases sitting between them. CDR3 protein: CASNHPRRGAEAFF. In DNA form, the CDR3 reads TGTGCCAGCAATCACCCCCGCCGGGGGGCTGAAGCTTTCTTT.

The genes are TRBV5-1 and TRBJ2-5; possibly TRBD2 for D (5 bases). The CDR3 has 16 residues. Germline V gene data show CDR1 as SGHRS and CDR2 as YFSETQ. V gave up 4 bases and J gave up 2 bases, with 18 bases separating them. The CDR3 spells CASSPRLERPQETQYF. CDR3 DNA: TGCGCCAGCAGCCCTCGCCTGGAGCGGCCACAAGAGACCCAGTACTTC.

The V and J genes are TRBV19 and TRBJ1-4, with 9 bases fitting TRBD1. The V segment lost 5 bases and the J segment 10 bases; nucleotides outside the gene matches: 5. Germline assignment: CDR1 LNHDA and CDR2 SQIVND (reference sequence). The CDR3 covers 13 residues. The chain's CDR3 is CASSLTGGGKLFF. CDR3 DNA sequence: TGTGCCAGTAGTCTGACAGGGGGAGGAAAACTGTTTTTT.

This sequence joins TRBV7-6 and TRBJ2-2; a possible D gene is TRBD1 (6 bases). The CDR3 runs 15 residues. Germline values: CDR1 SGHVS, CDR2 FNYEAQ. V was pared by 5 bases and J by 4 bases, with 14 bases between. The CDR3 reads CASSLSTGSTGELFF. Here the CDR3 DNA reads TGTGCCAGCAGCCTCTCCACAGGGAGCACCGGGGAGCTGTTTTTT. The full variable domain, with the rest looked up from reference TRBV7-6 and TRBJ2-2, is GAGVSQSPRYKVTKRGQDVALRCDPISGHVSLYWYRQALGQGPEFLTYFNYEAQQDKSGLPNDRFSAERPEGSISTLTIQRTEQRDSAMYRCASSLSTGSTGELFFGEGSRLTVL.

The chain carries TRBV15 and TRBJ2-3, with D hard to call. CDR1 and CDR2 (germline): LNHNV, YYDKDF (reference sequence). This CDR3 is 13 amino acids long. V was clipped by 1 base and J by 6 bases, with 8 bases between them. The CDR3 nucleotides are TGTGCCACCAGCAGAGCCCCTAGGGATACGCAGTATTTT. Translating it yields CATSRAPRDTQYF.

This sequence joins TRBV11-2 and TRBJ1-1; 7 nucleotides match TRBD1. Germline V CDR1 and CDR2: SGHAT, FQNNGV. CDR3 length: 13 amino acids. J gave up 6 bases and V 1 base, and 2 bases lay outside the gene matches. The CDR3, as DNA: TGTGCCAGCAGCTTAGTCAGGGGGGCTGAAGCTTTCTTT. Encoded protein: CASSLVRGAEAFF.